The present TCR beta chain was sequenced within a study of control samples from healthy donors and cancer patients. Data came from immunoSEQ multiplex PCR; TCRdb stores just in-frame clones and leaves some out. The top ten clones hold 11% of a sample with 120,000 to 150,000 clones, around nine tenths of them seen once. The V gene's germline CDR1 is LNHDA and CDR2 SQIVND (reference sequence). J gave up 2 bases and V 2 bases, and 4 bases lay outside the gene matches. CDR3 length equals 15 residues. What was sequenced was blood. The sequence derives from a man aged 25-45 years in good health. The V gene is TRBV19, the J gene TRBJ2-5; 8 bases match TRBD2. The CDR3 sequence: CASSILAGFQETQYF. The CDR3 DNA reads as TGTGCCAGTAGTATACTAGCGGGTTTTCAAGAGACCCAGTACTTC.